A selection of T cell receptor beta chains follows, all from one sample in a study of blood T cell repertoires in COVID-19. TCRdb's copy holds only in-frame clones and misses some; the assay was immunoSEQ multiplex PCR. This table holds 210,000 or so clones, around 82% found once. The source material was PBMCs or T cells enriched from blood (not recorded which). These receptors originate from a woman aged 45-59 years who had been exposed to COVID-19. Each CDR3 is given without its conserved first and last residue. Each record gives: V gene, clone size, J gene, D gene, CDR3 protein. D genes are given only for firm matches. Some rows mark clone size as missing; the rest say once, few, many or name a class of expanded clone.

v_call: TRBV19; clone_size: .; j_call: TRBJ1-2; d_call: .; cdr3_aa: ASSIHSGTPRYGYT
v_call: TRBV6-4; clone_size: .; j_call: TRBJ2-3; d_call: TRBD1; cdr3_aa: ASSPVEGAYTQY
v_call: TRBV10-1; clone_size: .; j_call: TRBJ1-5; d_call: TRBD1; cdr3_aa: ASSAGGYNQPQH
v_call: TRBV19; clone_size: .; j_call: TRBJ1-2; d_call: .; cdr3_aa: ASSRGNRIDGYT
v_call: TRBV10-3; clone_size: .; j_call: TRBJ1-3; d_call: .; cdr3_aa: AISEPGAGNTIY
v_call: TRBV7-9; clone_size: .; j_call: TRBJ1-2; d_call: .; cdr3_aa: ASSVEGYGYT
v_call: TRBV5-1; clone_size: few; j_call: TRBJ2-5; d_call: TRBD2; cdr3_aa: ASSLWGGGRQETQY
v_call: TRBV29-1; clone_size: few; j_call: TRBJ2-1; d_call: TRBD1; cdr3_aa: SVARGTGGYNEQF
v_call: TRBV9; clone_size: .; j_call: TRBJ1-3; d_call: .; cdr3_aa: ASSHTGAGNTIY
v_call: TRBV15; clone_size: .; j_call: TRBJ1-3; d_call: TRBD1; cdr3_aa: ATSRGGTGGDTIY
v_call: TRBV4-3; clone_size: .; j_call: TRBJ2-1; d_call: .; cdr3_aa: ASSPNERRGHNEQF
v_call: TRBV19; clone_size: .; j_call: TRBJ2-7; d_call: TRBD1; cdr3_aa: ASTLNRGTGVYEQY
v_call: TRBV4-2; clone_size: once; j_call: TRBJ2-7; d_call: TRBD2; cdr3_aa: ASSQGLAGGPFSEQY
v_call: TRBV6-5; clone_size: .; j_call: TRBJ2-5; d_call: TRBD1; cdr3_aa: ASSPWTGEETQY
v_call: TRBV12-3/TRBV12-4; clone_size: .; j_call: TRBJ2-2; d_call: .; cdr3_aa: ASSFRGTGELF
v_call: TRBV6-6; clone_size: .; j_call: TRBJ1-4; d_call: TRBD1; cdr3_aa: ASSRRTGGSTNEKLF
v_call: TRBV19; clone_size: .; j_call: TRBJ1-5; d_call: .; cdr3_aa: ASSTASGLGQPQH
v_call: TRBV27; clone_size: .; j_call: TRBJ2-2; d_call: .; cdr3_aa: ASSPGYGGELF
v_call: TRBV4-2; clone_size: .; j_call: TRBJ2-1; d_call: .; cdr3_aa: ASSQDLTSGYNEQF
v_call: TRBV27; clone_size: .; j_call: TRBJ1-2; d_call: TRBD1; cdr3_aa: ASRRQGQGYT
v_call: TRBV14; clone_size: .; j_call: TRBJ1-6; d_call: .; cdr3_aa: ASSLLTGMNSPLH
v_call: TRBV9; clone_size: .; j_call: TRBJ1-2; d_call: .; cdr3_aa: ASSGGGYT
v_call: TRBV18; clone_size: once; j_call: TRBJ2-3; d_call: TRBD1; cdr3_aa: ASSPGQGGADTQY
v_call: TRBV18; clone_size: .; j_call: TRBJ1-1; d_call: .; cdr3_aa: ASLQGNTKAF
v_call: TRBV7-2; clone_size: .; j_call: TRBJ2-6; d_call: TRBD2; cdr3_aa: ANPREGSSSGANVLT
v_call: TRBV5-6; clone_size: .; j_call: TRBJ1-2; d_call: .; cdr3_aa: ASSFGLGEENT
v_call: TRBV6-1; clone_size: .; j_call: TRBJ1-2; d_call: .; cdr3_aa: ASSEALNYGYT
v_call: TRBV11-2; clone_size: .; j_call: TRBJ2-5; d_call: .; cdr3_aa: ASSFTGTSQETQY
v_call: TRBV4-1; clone_size: few; j_call: TRBJ2-2; d_call: .; cdr3_aa: ASSQELDSSDTGELF
v_call: TRBV5-4; clone_size: .; j_call: TRBJ2-7; d_call: .; cdr3_aa: ASSPGRTIYEQY
v_call: TRBV5-5; clone_size: .; j_call: TRBJ2-2; d_call: TRBD2; cdr3_aa: ASSTIFSGGRTGELF
v_call: TRBV19; clone_size: .; j_call: TRBJ2-5; d_call: TRBD2; cdr3_aa: ASSSSGTSGRETQY
v_call: TRBV12-3/TRBV12-4; clone_size: .; j_call: TRBJ2-7; d_call: TRBD2; cdr3_aa: ASSALAGGQY
v_call: TRBV12-3/TRBV12-4; clone_size: .; j_call: TRBJ2-1; d_call: .; cdr3_aa: ASSLRSSDEQF
v_call: TRBV5-4; clone_size: .; j_call: TRBJ1-1; d_call: TRBD1; cdr3_aa: ASSYDRGTEAF
v_call: TRBV7-9; clone_size: .; j_call: TRBJ2-7; d_call: TRBD1; cdr3_aa: ASSSRDSYSSYEQY
v_call: TRBV12-5; clone_size: few; j_call: TRBJ2-1; d_call: .; cdr3_aa: ASGLRDEQF
v_call: TRBV12-3/TRBV12-4; clone_size: few; j_call: TRBJ1-3; d_call: .; cdr3_aa: ASSDSVGTIY
v_call: TRBV19; clone_size: .; j_call: TRBJ2-7; d_call: TRBD1; cdr3_aa: ASGRTGGAYEQY
v_call: TRBV6-5; clone_size: .; j_call: TRBJ1-1; d_call: .; cdr3_aa: ASSQTRGTEAF
v_call: TRBV12-3/TRBV12-4; clone_size: .; j_call: TRBJ1-4; d_call: TRBD1; cdr3_aa: ASSLDRDEKLF
v_call: TRBV7-6; clone_size: .; j_call: TRBJ1-1; d_call: TRBD1; cdr3_aa: ASRSGTGVEAF
v_call: TRBV5-1; clone_size: .; j_call: TRBJ2-3; d_call: TRBD2; cdr3_aa: ASSYGLAGGTDTQY
v_call: TRBV5-8; clone_size: .; j_call: TRBJ1-6; d_call: .; cdr3_aa: ASSLGGGTYNSPLH
v_call: TRBV29-1; clone_size: .; j_call: TRBJ2-5; d_call: .; cdr3_aa: SFAGQETQY
v_call: TRBV5-4; clone_size: .; j_call: TRBJ2-7; d_call: TRBD2; cdr3_aa: ASSMGLTSYEQY
v_call: TRBV18; clone_size: .; j_call: TRBJ1-1; d_call: .; cdr3_aa: ASSADTVNTEAF
v_call: TRBV7-8; clone_size: .; j_call: TRBJ1-2; d_call: .; cdr3_aa: ASSLSAGANYGYT